Each of the 30 T cell receptor beta chains below was sequenced from the same sample in a study of vaccination and CD4 T cells after COVID-19. Treatment noted: roughly 10-day PBMC culture with coronavirus spike peptide pools or control peptides (ViraFEST assay). The Oncomine TCR Beta short-read assay generated sequence data from the DNA of cultured CD4+ T cells. MiXCR, applied by TCRdb to the PCR reads, yields one record per CDR3 protein. This repertoire shows 9,500 to 15,000 distinct CDR3 sequences, around a third found once; its top ten account for approximately 30%. What these receptors recognize is not known. The specimen was CD4+ T cells from blood, cultured in vitro, collected before SARS-CoV-2 vaccination. The receptors shown here come from a human donor who received a COVID-19 vaccine.

The chain is built from TRBV6-1 and TRBJ2-2; D may be TRBD2 (6 bases). Germline V CDR1 and CDR2: MNHNS, SASEGT. This CDR3 is 13 amino acids long. The germline V and J ends were trimmed by 5 bases and 6 bases, with 10 bases remaining between them. The CDR3 is CASSPGGSGELFF. In nucleotides, the CDR3 is TGTGCCAGCAGTCCCGGGGGATCCGGGGAGCTGTTTTTT.

This clonotype was counted between two and nine times. A read error may produce the germline difference seen at one junction end. This chain links TRBV12-3 or TRBV12-4 with TRBJ2-7; no firm D call. CDR3 length equals 12 residues. The CDR3 bases are TGTGCCAGCAGCCCCTCCCCCTATGAGCAGTACTTC. This codes for CASSPSPYEQYF.

J is TRBJ1-5 and V is TRBV20-1; 11 bases map to TRBD1. The CDR3 length is 15 residues. V dropped 2 bases and J dropped 5; count of bases not matched to a gene: 5. Germline values: CDR1 DFQATT, CDR2 SNEGSKA (reference sequence). The CDR3 DNA is TGCAGTGCTAGAAGAGGGACAGGGGGATATCAGCCCCAGCATTTT. Residues: CSARRGTGGYQPQHF.

This clonotype was counted only a few times. V usage is TRBV20-1 and J usage is TRBJ1-1; 7 nucleotides align to TRBD1. The CDR3 covers 13 residues. The V gene's germline CDR1 is DFQATT and CDR2 SNEGSKA (reference sequence). V gave up 5 bases and J gave up 1 base; unmatched junction bases: 4. The CDR3 spells CSAFRGKNTEAFF. The CDR3 nucleotides read TGCAGTGCTTTCAGGGGGAAGAACACTGAAGCTTTCTTT.

V gene TRBV12-3 or TRBV12-4 combines with J gene TRBJ1-2; no clear D. V lost 3 bases and J lost 3, with 8 bases in between. The CDR3 covers 13 residues. CDR3 residues: CASSFTDDYGYTF. The CDR3 coding sequence is TGTGCCAGCAGTTTTACAGATGACTATGGCTACACCTTC.

In this sample, this clonotype turned up once. The chain couples TRBV20-1 to TRBJ1-5, with 7 bases that match TRBD1. The trim removed 5 bases at V and 5 bases at J, leaving 6 bases unmatched. The V gene's germline CDR1 is DFQATT and CDR2 SNEGSKA (reference sequence). This CDR3 comprises 13 residues. The CDR3 nucleotides read TGCAGTGCTCAAACAGGGGATCATCAGCCCCAGCATTTT. Protein: CSAQTGDHQPQHF.

This clonotype came up a few times. One end of the junction is discordant with germline, which a read error may explain. The chain has TRBV7-2 and TRBJ2-7; 14 nucleotides match TRBD2. There are 15 residues in the CDR3. Germline CDR1 reads SGHTA; CDR2 reads FQGNSA. CDR3 nucleotides: TGTGCCAGCAGACTCTCCGGGACTAGCGGGGGATATTCTGACTTC. It encodes CASRLSGTSGGYSDF. The full variable domain, in which reference TRBV7-2 and TRBJ2-7 provide the parts outside the CDR3, is GAGVSQSPSNKVTEKGKDVELRCDPISGHTALYWYRQSLGQGLEFLIYFQGNSAPDKSGLPSDRFSAERTGGSVSTLTIQRTQQEDSAVYLCASRLSGTSGGYSDFGPGTRLTVT.

This clonotype turned up a few times. The V gene is TRBV20-1, the J gene TRBJ2-6; D might be TRBD1 (6 bases). The CDR3 loop spans 19 amino acids. Trimming took off 0 bases at V and 0 bases at J, with 18 bases between the two ends. Germline values: CDR1 DFQATT, CDR2 SNEGSKA (reference sequence). The CDR3 protein is CSARDPWRQGLSGANVLTF. CDR3 bases: TGCAGTGCTAGAGATCCCTGGAGGCAGGGGCTCTCTGGGGCCAACGTCCTGACTTTC.

The chain combines TRBV11-2 with TRBJ1-1; D gene ambiguous. Germline lookup yields CDR1 SGHAT and CDR2 FQNNGV. The CDR3 is 16 amino acids. With 3 bases removed from V and 0 bases from J, the gap between germline ends came to 14 bases. As DNA, the CDR3 is TGTGCCAGCAGCTTCGATTCTTGGGTCGTGAACACTGAAGCTTTCTTT. Translated: CASSFDSWVVNTEAFF.

This rearrangement joins TRBV14 to TRBJ2-1; D unresolved. Looked up from germline, CDR1 is SGHDN and CDR2 is FVKESK. CDR3 length: 13 amino acids. V lost 0 bases and J lost 9, with 9 bases in between. The CDR3 DNA sequence: TGTGCCAGCAGCCAAGATCTAGGGTTTGAGCAGTTCTTC. This translates into CASSQDLGFEQFF.

The V gene is TRBV6-1, the J gene TRBJ1-3; 7 bases are shared with TRBD1. Per the germline V gene, CDR1 is MNHNS and CDR2 is SASEGT. The CDR3 totals 16 residues. V was pared by 5 bases and J by 0 bases, with 7 bases of the junction left unmatched. CDR3 in DNA: TGTGCCAGCAGTCGACAGGGAAAGAGCTCTGGAAACACCATATATTTT. Its translation is CASSRQGKSSGNTIYF.

As concerns this clonotype: A read error may account for a junction end that differs from germline. The rearrangement joins TRBV6-1 to TRBJ1-1, with 7 bases lining up with TRBD1. Germline loops: CDR1 MNHNS, CDR2 SASEGT. CDR3 length: 13 residues. CDR3 in DNA: TGTGCCAGCAAAATCAGGGGGTGGACTGAAGCTCTCTTT. Protein product: CASKIRGWTEALF.

The chain has TRBV7-9 and TRBJ2-6; the match to TRBD1 covers 9 bases. This CDR3 is built from 19 residues. Trimming cost V 4 bases and J 0 bases; bases outside gene matches: 10. Germline V gives CDR1 SEHNR, CDR2 FQNEAQ (reference sequence). The CDR3 reads CASSSLMGQGSSGANVLTF. CDR3 nucleotides: TGTGCCAGCAGCTCCCTCATGGGACAGGGATCCTCTGGGGCCAACGTCCTGACTTTC.

The chain uses TRBV2 and TRBJ1-5; D might be TRBD1 (5 bases). From germline, CDR1 is SNHLY and CDR2 FYNNEI. There are 14 residues in the CDR3. V lost 3 bases and J lost 7, with 13 bases in between. In nucleotides, the CDR3 is TGTGCCAGCAGTGACTCAGGCAGGGAACAGCCCCAGCATTTT. Its translation: CASSDSGREQPQHF.

Only a few counts were recorded for this clonotype. V usage is TRBV20-1 and J usage is TRBJ1-4, with 7 positions matching TRBD1. Trimming removed 1 base from V and 8 bases from J; junction bases left unmatched: 10. CDR3 length: 15 amino acids. The germline gives CDR1 DFQATT, CDR2 SNEGSKA (reference sequence). CDR3 sequence: CSARGGQDVVEKLFF. The CDR3 coding sequence is TGCAGTGCTAGAGGAGGACAGGATGTTGTGGAAAAACTGTTTTTT.

This clonotype was seen a single time. The J gene is TRBJ2-5, the V gene TRBV11-3; either TRBD1 or TRBD2 may supply D (7 bases each). This CDR3 has 14 residues. V shed 5 bases and J shed 4 bases, with 14 bases lying between them. CDR1 and CDR2 from the germline V gene are SGHNT and YENEEA. The CDR3 region is CASSATRGGETQYF. The CDR3 nucleotides read TGTGCCAGCAGCGCAACCAGGGGGGGAGAGACCCAGTACTTC.

A few counts support this clonotype. The chain uses TRBV2 and TRBJ1-2; D gene unclear. Germline lookup yields CDR1 SNHLY and CDR2 FYNNEI. The V gene lost 6 bases and the J gene lost 0 bases, with 14 bases spanning the gap. The CDR3 covers 15 residues. CDR3: CASSSQRGANYGYTF. The CDR3 DNA sequence: TGTGCCAGCAGCTCACAGCGTGGGGCTAACTATGGCTACACCTTC.

This clonotype was picked up a small number of times. The J gene is TRBJ2-2, the V gene TRBV12-3 or TRBV12-4, with D perhaps matching TRBD1 (6 bases). This CDR3 region has 17 residues. Trimming left V 0 bases short and J 4 bases short, with 15 bases between. CDR3 sequence reads: CASSLALGQSGTGELFF. The CDR3 nucleotides are TGTGCCAGCAGTTTAGCGCTAGGACAGTCCGGCACCGGGGAGCTGTTTTTT.

CDR3 in amino acids: CASTEQGWGEKLFF. The CDR3 DNA is TGTGCCAGCACAGAACAGGGGTGGGGTGAAAAACTGTTTTTT. V usage is TRBV7-8 and J usage is TRBJ1-4; 7 positions agree with TRBD1. The CDR3 is 14 residues long. With 7 bases clipped from V and 7 bases from J, the junction kept 9 bases outside the gene matches. Germline V lookup: CDR1 SGHVS, CDR2 FQNEAQ. Based on the CDR3 plus reference TRBV7-8 and TRBJ1-4, the full variable domain is GAGVSQSPRYKVAKRGQDVALRCDPISGHVSLFWYQQALGQGPEFLTYFQNEAQLDKSGLPSDRFFAERPEGSVSTLKIQRTQQEDSAVYLCASTEQGWGEKLFFGSGTQLSVL.

V and J are TRBV19 and TRBJ2-7; 9 nucleotides align to TRBD1. The CDR3 runs to 16 residues. The J segment lost 4 bases and the V segment lost 3 bases, leaving 10 bases of the junction unmatched. CDR1 LNHDA and CDR2 SQIVND come from the germline V gene (reference sequence). The CDR3 spells CASSILGTGKLYEQYF. In DNA, the CDR3 is TGTGCCAGTAGTATTTTGGGGACAGGGAAGTTGTACGAGCAGTACTTC.

This clonotype was seen a few times. The V call is TRBV7-2, the J call TRBJ2-2, with TRBD2 matching over 7 bases. Germline-derived CDR1 and CDR2 are SGHTA and FQGNSA. The CDR3 length is 15 residues. V shed 4 bases and J 1 base; nucleotides not matched to a gene: 3. The CDR3 is CASSSPGGNTGELFF. CDR3 nucleotide sequence: TGTGCCAGCAGCTCCCCGGGAGGGAACACCGGGGAGCTGTTTTTT.

The CDR3 is CASSARQGNEKLFF. The CDR3 nucleotides are TGTGCCAGCAGTGCAAGACAGGGGAATGAAAAACTGTTTTTT. V usage is TRBV6-1 and J usage is TRBJ1-4; 8 nucleotides match TRBD1. V was pared by 4 bases and J by 5 bases, with 3 bases of the junction left unmatched. This CDR3 has 14 residues. Germline V lookup: CDR1 MNHNS, CDR2 SASEGT.

J is TRBJ2-3 and V is TRBV11-3, with D uncertain. CDR3 length equals 14 residues. Germline V lookup: CDR1 SGHNT, CDR2 YENEEA. Between the trimmed V and J ends, which lost 0 bases and 3 bases, there was a span of 7 bases. The CDR3 bases are TGTGCCAGCAGCTTAGATGGAGATACAGATACGCAGTATTTT. Protein: CASSLDGDTDTQYF.

The chain combines TRBV28 with TRBJ2-3, with 7 bases lining up with TRBD1. The germline gives CDR1 MDHEN, CDR2 SYDVKM. This CDR3 has 11 residues. The CDR3 coding sequence is TGTGTCACAGGGGTCACAGATACGCAGTATTTT. This codes for CVTGVTDTQYF.

This clonotype was seen a handful of times. This chain joins TRBV5-5 and TRBJ1-2; TRBD1 matches at 7 bases. This CDR3 is 14 amino acids long. J lost 6 bases, V lost 2 bases, and 7 bases had no gene match. Germline CDR1 is SGHKS and CDR2 is YYEKEE (reference sequence). CDR3: CASSFDDRDDGYTF. Here the CDR3 DNA reads TGTGCCAGCAGCTTCGATGACAGGGATGATGGCTACACCTTC.

This chain uses TRBV19 with TRBJ1-6, with 8 positions matching TRBD1. CDR1 is LNHDA and CDR2 is SQIVND in the germline V gene (reference sequence). The ends lost 3 bases at V and 6 bases at J; junction bases unmatched: 7. There are 16 residues in the CDR3. CDR3 residues: CASSMARDRINSPLHF. Here the CDR3 DNA reads TGTGCCAGTAGTATGGCCCGGGACAGGATTAATTCACCCCTCCACTTT.

The chain couples TRBV7-9 to TRBJ2-5; D gene ambiguous. Germline CDR1 reads SEHNR; CDR2 reads FQNEAQ (reference sequence). This CDR3 comprises 13 residues. V gave up 7 bases and J gave up 1 base, with 10 bases separating them. The CDR3 reads CASTGWGQETQYF. The CDR3 nucleotides are TGTGCCAGCACCGGCTGGGGCCAAGAGACCCAGTACTTC.

The CDR3 DNA reads TGCAGTGCTAGAGGACTAGCGGGAGTGGAGACCCAGTACTTC. This encodes CSARGLAGVETQYF. The chain recombines TRBV20-1 with TRBJ2-5; 12 positions agree with TRBD2. This CDR3 region has 14 residues. The J segment lost 5 bases and the V segment lost 1 base, leaving 2 bases of the junction unmatched. Looked up from germline, CDR1 is DFQATT and CDR2 is SNEGSKA (reference sequence).

The chain has TRBV12-3 or TRBV12-4 and TRBJ2-1; D remains ambiguous. With 3 bases removed from V and 0 bases from J, the gap between germline ends came to 18 bases. The CDR3 sequence is 18 residues long. The DNA of the CDR3 is TGTGCCAGCAGTTTTGGTCATAGGAAGGGTAGCTCCTACAATGAGCAGTTCTTC. Translation: CASSFGHRKGSSYNEQFF.

CDR3 sequence reads: CASSATGFNTEAFF. The CDR3 bases are TGTGCCAGCAGTGCGACCGGGTTTAACACTGAAGCTTTCTTT. V gene TRBV2 combines with J gene TRBJ1-1; D remains ambiguous. The CDR3 extends over 14 amino acids. V lost 4 bases and J lost 2, with 11 bases in between. Germline assignment: CDR1 SNHLY and CDR2 FYNNEI.